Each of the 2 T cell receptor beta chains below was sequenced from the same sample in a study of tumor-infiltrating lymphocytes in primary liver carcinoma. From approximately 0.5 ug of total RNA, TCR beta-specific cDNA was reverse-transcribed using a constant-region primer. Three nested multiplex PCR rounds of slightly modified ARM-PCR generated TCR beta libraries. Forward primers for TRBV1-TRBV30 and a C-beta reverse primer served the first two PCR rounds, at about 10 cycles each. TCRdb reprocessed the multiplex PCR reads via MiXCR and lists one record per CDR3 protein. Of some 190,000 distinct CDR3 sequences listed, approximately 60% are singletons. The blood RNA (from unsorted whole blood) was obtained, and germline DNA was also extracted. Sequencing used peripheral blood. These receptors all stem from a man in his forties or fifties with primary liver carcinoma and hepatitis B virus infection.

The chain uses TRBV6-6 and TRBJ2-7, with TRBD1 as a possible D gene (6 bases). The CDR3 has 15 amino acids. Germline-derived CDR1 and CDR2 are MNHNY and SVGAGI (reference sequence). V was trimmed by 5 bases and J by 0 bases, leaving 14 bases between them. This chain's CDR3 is CASSLIRGNSYEQYF. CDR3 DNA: TGTGCCAGCAGTCTGATAAGGGGGAACTCCTACGAGCAGTACTTC.

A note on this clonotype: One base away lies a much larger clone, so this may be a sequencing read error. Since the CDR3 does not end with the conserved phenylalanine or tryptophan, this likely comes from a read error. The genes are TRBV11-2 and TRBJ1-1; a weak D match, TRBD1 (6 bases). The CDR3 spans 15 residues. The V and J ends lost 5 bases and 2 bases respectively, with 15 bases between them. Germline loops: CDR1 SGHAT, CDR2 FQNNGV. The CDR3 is CASSRGTITNTEAFY. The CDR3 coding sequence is TGTGCCAGCAGCAGGGGGACTATAACCAACACTGAAGCTTTCTAT.